This T cell receptor beta chain was recovered during a study of blood T cells in healthy people across ages. Study outcomes and limitations: While age rose, TCR beta diversity per million T cells dropped in a roughly linear way. Diversity was higher, and naive CD4+ cells more numerous, in long-lived donors than in aged donors.

CDR3 length: 16 residues. The V gene lost 0 bases and the J gene lost 0 bases, with 9 bases spanning the gap. CDR1 SEHNR and CDR2 FQNEAQ come from the germline V gene (reference sequence). It was with a sample-barcoded 5' primer and a J-beta primer mix that a second PCR of about 6 to 12 cycles was run. One entry per CDR3 protein, called by TCRdb with MiXCR from the 5' RACE reads. This sample has approximately 320,000 distinct CDR3 sequences; 25% to 30% occur once, and the top ten carry approximately 29%. On this clonotype: The antigen is undetermined.

This clonotype originated in a woman aged 70 to 79 in good health. Source material: blood. The chain employs TRBV7-9 and TRBJ1-3; D is uncertain. DNA of the CDR3: TGTGCCAGCAGCTTAGCGTGGCTCCGCTCTGGAAACACCATATATTTT. Translation gives CASSLAWLRSGNTIYF. Complete variable domain (other parts from reference TRBV7-9 and TRBJ1-3): DTGVSQNPRHKITKRGQNVTFRCDPISEHNRLYWYRQTLGQGPEFLTYFQNEAQLEKSRLLSDRFSAERPKGSFSTLEIQRTEQGDSAMYLCASSLAWLRSGNTIYFGEGSWLTVV.